The present T cell receptor beta chain was sequenced within a study of T cell repertoires in cytomegalovirus infection. Study-level points and caveats: It was HLA-C-restricted CMV-specific TCR beta clonotypes that dominated the response ex vivo.

This clonotype was found many times. No antigen is known for it. The V gene lost 7 bases and the J gene lost 2 bases, with 14 bases spanning the gap. The CDR3 length is 14 residues. Germline V lookup: CDR1 SGHVS, CDR2 FQNEAQ. TCRdb passed the reads through MiXCR, listing each CDR3 protein once. The data hold fewer than 1,000,000 distinct CDR3 sequences, with 31% observed a single time. This chain uses TRBV7-8 with TRBJ1-1, with a weak D call TRBD1 (6 bases). The sample in question was cultured CD8+ T cells from PBMCs, obtained from culture after CMV antigen stimulation. The receptor was isolated from a human donor in good health (CMV status not recorded). Some clones in this sample may be carry-over from other donors' samples. CDR3 amino acids: CASIQQGFNTEAFF. CDR3 nucleotide sequence: TGTGCCAGCATCCAGCAGGGGTTCAACACTGAAGCTTTCTTT. The variable domain in full, with the rest retrieved from reference TRBV7-8 and TRBJ1-1, is GAGVSQSPRYKVAKRGQDVALRCDPISGHVSLFWYQQALGQGPEFLTYFQNEAQLDKSGLPSDRFFAERPEGSVSTLKIQRTQQEDSAVYLCASIQQGFNTEAFFGQGTRLTVV.